This TCR beta chain was sequenced in a study of T cells in tuberculosis listed by TCRdb under 2018. As for the study more broadly: In the study, CD1B tetramers and high-throughput TCR immunosequencing were combined to characterize T cells specific for the mycobacterial lipid antigen glucose monomycolate (GMM). In a South African clinical cohort, IGRA-negative adolescents, IGRA-positive adolescents with latent tuberculosis and adults with active tuberculosis were compared, with under 12 people in each group. PBMC from active tuberculosis patients were archived either before standard anti-tuberculosis treatment began or within 7 days of the start of that treatment.

V gives up 3 bases and J gives up 9 bases, and the segment between their germline ends measures 18 bases. The CDR3, cysteine through phenylalanine, is 15 amino acids long. Only the CDR3 part of the read is kept: 45 bases, read in frame from the first base. The CDR1 and CDR2 encoded by the germline V gene are MNHNS and SASEGT. A few counts support this clone. Its antigen is still unknown. The sample holds no much larger clone one base away, and base qualities are not on file. In light of the paper, this sample's time point label describes: new active TB diagnosis, blood taken before or within 7 days of starting treatment. Patients with active tuberculosis were defined as newly diagnosed, HIV-seronegative South African adults aged 18 years or older. Confirmation of active tuberculosis came from positive sputum smear microscopy and/or a positive M. tuberculosis culture. Immunosequencing was performed on unsorted cryopreserved PBMC, with roughly 100,000 T cells per clinical donor covered on average.

Findings and caveats that apply to the study as a whole: An accuracy of 87% (AUROC around 0.9) was reached by a classifier using the diverse GMM-specific repertoire, compared with around 70% accuracy when GEM motif frequencies were used. Shorter CDR3-alpha lengths in active tuberculosis patients partly drove the smaller NN-distances, and the TCR-beta difference was not statistically significant. Smaller mean NN-distances to GMM-specific TCRs were observed in active tuberculosis TCR-alpha repertoires than in IGRA-negative controls, suggesting clonal expansion of GMM-specific TCRs. Which clinical samples got chosen depended on the availability of cryopreserved specimens, and the active tuberculosis cases were adults, whereas the controls were adolescents.

The immunoSEQ multiplex PCR assay was used to generate TCR libraries, with TCR-beta and/or TCR-alpha/delta assays applied to each sample. The amplified TCR libraries were sequenced using the Illumina high-throughput platform. Under the source paper's analysis protocol: Clustering and dimensionality reduction were performed using pairwise TCRdist distances among GMM-specific receptors from ex vivo sorted or in vitro expanded T cells. Each clinical repertoire was scored by mean NN-distance, the average TCRdist to the nearest 10% of tetramer-positive reference sequences. GEM TCR motif frequency was computed as the fraction of unique TCRs matching known GEM sequences by V/J usage and CDR3 length. Linear discriminant analysis with leave-one-out cross-validation, implemented in scikit-learn, was used to classify active tuberculosis. TCRdb obtained this table from immuneACCESS and retained in-frame rearrangements with V and J assigned. These tables miss some clones; where compared with another copy, unresolved V genes account for less than half of the shortfall, and the remainder is unexplained. That table is the source of V, J and clone size, and D and trimming were worked out from the DNA. The sample data list roughly 34,000 clones, and roughly 83% of these were observed just once. The ten biggest clones cover more than 4.5% of the sample.

The receptor's source is an adult with tuberculosis. The sample was PBMCs, taken at tuberculosis diagnosis. Recombination linked TRBV6-1 to TRBJ1-5; a weak D assignment points to TRBD1 (5 bases agree). The CDR3 loop reads CASSDRAGGIPPQHF. The nucleotides are TGTGCCAGCAGTGACAGGGCAGGTGGCATTCCGCCCCAGCATTTT.